This TCR beta chain was sequenced during a study of CD8 T cells in ankylosing spondylitis. General observations from the study: The study looked at matched synovial fluid samples from ankylosing spondylitis patients. Disease-linked clones were reported to be significantly enriched there. It appeared that ankylosing spondylitis blood was characterized by a TCR beta motif of fewer than ten highly homologous variants.

A note on this clonotype: As yet, its antigen is unknown.

In TCRdb, the 5' RACE reads were re-called with MiXCR into one record per CDR3 protein. The sample includes some 700,000 distinct CDR3 sequences, 19% of them seen just once. The V and J ends lost 4 bases and 7 bases respectively, with 18 bases between them. This CDR3 is 15 amino acids long. The V gene's germline CDR1 is MNHEY and CDR2 SVGAGI. The rearrangement uses TRBV6-5 and TRBJ2-3; D gene unclear. This receptor was taken from a male donor with ankylosing spondylitis. Specimen: blood, either unsorted or a sorted T cell fraction (not recorded which). CDR3 nucleotides: TGTGCCAGCAGTTCCCCGGGCCCGAAAGGGAATACGCAGTATTTT. It translates to CASSSPGPKGNTQYF.